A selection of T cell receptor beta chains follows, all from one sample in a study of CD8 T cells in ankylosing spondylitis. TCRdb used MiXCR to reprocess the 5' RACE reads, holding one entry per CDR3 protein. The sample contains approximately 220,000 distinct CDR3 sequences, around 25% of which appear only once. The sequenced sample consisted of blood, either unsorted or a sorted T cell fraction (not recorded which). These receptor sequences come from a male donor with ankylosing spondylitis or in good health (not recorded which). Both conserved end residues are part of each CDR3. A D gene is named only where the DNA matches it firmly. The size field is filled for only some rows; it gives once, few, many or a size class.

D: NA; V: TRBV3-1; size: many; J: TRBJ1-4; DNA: TGTGCCAGCAGCCAGGCACCAACTAATGAAAAACTGTTTTTT; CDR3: CASSQAPTNEKLFF
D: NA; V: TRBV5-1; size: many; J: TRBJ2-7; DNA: TGCGCCAGCAGCCAGGGACGGCAGGGCGACGAGCAGTACTTC; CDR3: CASSQGRQGDEQYF
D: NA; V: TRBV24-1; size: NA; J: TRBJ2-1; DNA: TGTGCCACCAGTGCATCTCCCCGGGAGCAGTTCTTC; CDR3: CATSASPREQFF
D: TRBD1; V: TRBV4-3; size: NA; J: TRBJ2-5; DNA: TGCGCCAGCAGCCAAACGAACTACAGGGGGCCGACCCAAGAGACCCAGTACTTC; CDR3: CASSQTNYRGPTQETQYF
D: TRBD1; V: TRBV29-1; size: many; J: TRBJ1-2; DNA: TGCAGCGGATTAGGGGGCTCCAACTATGGCTACACCTTC; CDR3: CSGLGGSNYGYTF
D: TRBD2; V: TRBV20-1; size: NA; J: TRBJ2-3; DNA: TGCAGTGCTAGAGTTCGACTAGCGACTAGCACAGATACGCAGTATTTT; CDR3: CSARVRLATSTDTQYF
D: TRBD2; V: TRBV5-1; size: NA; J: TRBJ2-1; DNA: TGCGCCAGCAGCTTGTCTAGCGGGGAGATACGTACCCAGTTCTTC; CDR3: CASSLSSGEIRTQFF
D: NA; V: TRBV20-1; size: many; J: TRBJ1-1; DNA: TGCAGTGCTAGACAGGGTTACACTGAAGCTTTCTTT; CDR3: CSARQGYTEAFF
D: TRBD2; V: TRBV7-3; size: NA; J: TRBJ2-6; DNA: TGTGCCAGCAGCCCCCGACCGGGGGGTTTATTGGGCTCTGGGGCCAACGTCCTGACTTTC; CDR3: CASSPRPGGLLGSGANVLTF
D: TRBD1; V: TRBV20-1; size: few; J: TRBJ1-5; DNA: TGCAGTGCTAGGACAGGGTGGAATCAGCCCCAGCATTTT; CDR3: CSARTGWNQPQHF
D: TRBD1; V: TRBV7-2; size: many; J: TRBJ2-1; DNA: TGTGCCAGCTCACTTCTACAGGGGTACAATGAGCAGTTCTTC; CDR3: CASSLLQGYNEQFF
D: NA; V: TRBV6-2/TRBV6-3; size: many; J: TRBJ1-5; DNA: TGTGCCAGCAGTCCCAGGGAACAGCCCCAGCATTTT; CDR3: CASSPREQPQHF
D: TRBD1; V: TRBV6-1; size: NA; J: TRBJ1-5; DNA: TGTGCCAGCAGTCCCACCCGAGGACAGGGGAGCAATCAGCCCCAGCATTTT; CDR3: CASSPTRGQGSNQPQHF
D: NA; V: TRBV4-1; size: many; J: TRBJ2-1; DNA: TGCGCCAGCAGCCAAATTGATCTAGTCACCTACAATGAGCAGTTCTTC; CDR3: CASSQIDLVTYNEQFF
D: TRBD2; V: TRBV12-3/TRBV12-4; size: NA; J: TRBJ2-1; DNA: TGTGCCAGCAGCGACCTAGCGGGAGGTATCTACAATGAGCAGTTCTTC; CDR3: CASSDLAGGIYNEQFF
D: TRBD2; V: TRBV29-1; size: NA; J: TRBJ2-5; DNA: TGCAGCGTTGATGGCAGACGGGGGGGGGAAGAGACCCAGTACTTC; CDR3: CSVDGRRGGEETQYF
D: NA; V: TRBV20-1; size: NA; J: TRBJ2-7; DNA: TGCAGTGCGTCAAACAGGTACTACGAGCAGTACTTC; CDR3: CSASNRYYEQYF
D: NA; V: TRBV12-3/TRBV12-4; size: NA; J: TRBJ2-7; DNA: TGTGCCAGCAGCCTCCGCGGATCCCACGAGCAGTACTTC; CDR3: CASSLRGSHEQYF
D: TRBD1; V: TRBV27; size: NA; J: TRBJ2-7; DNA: TGTGCCAGCAGTCTAACAGGGGACGGCGAGCAGTACTTC; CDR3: CASSLTGDGEQYF
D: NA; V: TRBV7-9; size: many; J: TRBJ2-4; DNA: TGTGCCAGCAGTTTAGCCAGGGCCAAAAACATTCAGTACTTC; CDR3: CASSLARAKNIQYF
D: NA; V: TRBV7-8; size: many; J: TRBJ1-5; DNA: TGTGCCAGCAGCTTACAGGAGAATCAGCCCCAGCATTTT; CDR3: CASSLQENQPQHF
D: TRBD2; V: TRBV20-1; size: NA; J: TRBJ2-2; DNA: TGCAGTGCAATCAGCGGGAGCGGTGATGCCGGGGAGCTGTTTTTT; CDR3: CSAISGSGDAGELFF
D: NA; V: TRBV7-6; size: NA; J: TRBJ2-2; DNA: TGTGCCAGCAGCGAGCCTCACACCGGGGAGCTGTTTTTT; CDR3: CASSEPHTGELFF
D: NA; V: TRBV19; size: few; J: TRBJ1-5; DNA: TGTGCCAGTAGAAACGCGGGCCAGCCCCAGCATTTT; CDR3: CASRNAGQPQHF
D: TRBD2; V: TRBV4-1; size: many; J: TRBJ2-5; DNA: TGCGCCAGCAGCCAAGATCCTAGCGGGAACGATCGTTCAGAGACCCAGTACTTC; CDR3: CASSQDPSGNDRSETQYF
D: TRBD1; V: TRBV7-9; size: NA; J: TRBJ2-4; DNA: TGTGCCAGCAGCGGGACAGGGAGCAAAAACATTCAGTACTTC; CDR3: CASSGTGSKNIQYF
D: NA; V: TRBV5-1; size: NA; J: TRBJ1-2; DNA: TGCGCCAGCAGCTCTGCAGGGAAATCGGGCTATGGCTACACCTTC; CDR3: CASSSAGKSGYGYTF
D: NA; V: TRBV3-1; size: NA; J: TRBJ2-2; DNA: TGTGCCAGCAGCCAGGGGATCGGGGAGCTGTTTTTT; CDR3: CASSQGIGELFF
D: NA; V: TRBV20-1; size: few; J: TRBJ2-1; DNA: TGCAGTGCTAGACCACAGTCAGGCGAGCAGTTCTTC; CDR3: CSARPQSGEQFF
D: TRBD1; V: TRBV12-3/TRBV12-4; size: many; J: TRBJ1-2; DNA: TGTGCCAGCAGGAGACAGGGGTTGGATGGCTACACCTTC; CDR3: CASRRQGLDGYTF
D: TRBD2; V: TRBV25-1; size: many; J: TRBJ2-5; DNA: TGTGCCAGCAGCGCTATGATGGCGGGAGTAGAGACCCAGTACTTC; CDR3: CASSAMMAGVETQYF
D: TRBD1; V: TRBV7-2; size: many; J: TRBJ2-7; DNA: TGTGCCAGCAGCAGAGGACAGGCCCACGAGCAGTACTTC; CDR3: CASSRGQAHEQYF
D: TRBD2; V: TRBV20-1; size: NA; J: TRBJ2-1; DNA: TGCAGTGCTGGGGCGAATAGCGGGAGGCAGTTCTTC; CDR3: CSAGANSGRQFF
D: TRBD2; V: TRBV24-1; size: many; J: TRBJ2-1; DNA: TGTGCCACCAGTGATTTGCCTTACGGGGGAGGGGCCGAGCAGTTCTTC; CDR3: CATSDLPYGGGAEQFF
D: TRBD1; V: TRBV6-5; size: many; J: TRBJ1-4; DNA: TGTGCCAGCAGTTATTACGGGACAGCGAATGAAAAACTGTTTTTT; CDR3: CASSYYGTANEKLFF
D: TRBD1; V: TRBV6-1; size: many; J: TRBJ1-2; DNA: TGTGCCAGCAGAAAGACAGGGTCCTATGGCTACACCTTC; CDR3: CASRKTGSYGYTF
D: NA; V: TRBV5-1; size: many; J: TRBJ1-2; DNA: TGCGCCAGCAGCTTGGGGCAGGGAGTGGCCGGCTACACCTTC; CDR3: CASSLGQGVAGYTF
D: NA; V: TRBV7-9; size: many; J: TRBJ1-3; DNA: TGTGCCAGCAGCCCCAACTCAGTGAGCTCTGGAAACACCATATATTTT; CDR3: CASSPNSVSSGNTIYF
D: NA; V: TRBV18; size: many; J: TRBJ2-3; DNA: TGTGCCAGCTCAAGAACTAGCACAGATACGCAGTATTTT; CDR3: CASSRTSTDTQYF
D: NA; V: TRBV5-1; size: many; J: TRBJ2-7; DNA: TGCGCCAGCAGCTCCGAGGTAGGGAACTACGAGCAGTACTTC; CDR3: CASSSEVGNYEQYF
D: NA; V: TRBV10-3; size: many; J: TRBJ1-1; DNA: TGTGCCATCAGTGAGTCGAACCGGCAGAACACTGAAGCTTTCTTT; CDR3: CAISESNRQNTEAFF
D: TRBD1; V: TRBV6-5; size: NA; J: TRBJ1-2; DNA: TGTGCCAGCAACAATACAGGGGCCGGATGCACCTTC; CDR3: CASNNTGAGCTF
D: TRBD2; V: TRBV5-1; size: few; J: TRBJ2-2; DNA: TGCGCCAGCAGCACGGGACTAGCGAGCACCGGGGAGCTGTTTTTT; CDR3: CASSTGLASTGELFF
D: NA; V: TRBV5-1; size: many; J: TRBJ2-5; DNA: TGCGCCAGCAGCCCACTACTAGGTTCCCAAGAGACCCAGTACTTC; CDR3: CASSPLLGSQETQYF
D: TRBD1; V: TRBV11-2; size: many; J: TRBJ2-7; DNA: TGTGCCAGCAGCTTATGGGGCAGGGGGCTGACCTACGAGCAGTACTTC; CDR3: CASSLWGRGLTYEQYF
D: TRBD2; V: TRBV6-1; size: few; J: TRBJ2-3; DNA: TGTGCCAGCTCCCTGAAGCGGGAGGGTGGATATACGCAGTATTTT; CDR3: CASSLKREGGYTQYF
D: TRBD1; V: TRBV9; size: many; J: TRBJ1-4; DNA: TGTGCCAGCAGCGTAGGCGACAGGGGATCCGGTGAAAAACTGTTTTTT; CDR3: CASSVGDRGSGEKLFF
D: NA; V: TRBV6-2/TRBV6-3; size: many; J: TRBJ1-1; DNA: TGTGCCAGCAGATTAGGACTTAATGAAGCTTTCTTT; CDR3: CASRLGLNEAFF
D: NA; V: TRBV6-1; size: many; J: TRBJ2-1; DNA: TGTGCCAGCACCCAGACAGTGGGGTACAATGAGCAGTTCTTC; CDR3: CASTQTVGYNEQFF
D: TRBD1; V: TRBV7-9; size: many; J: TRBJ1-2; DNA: TGTGCCAGCAGCCCGACAGGGGTTAACTATGGCTACACCTTC; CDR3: CASSPTGVNYGYTF
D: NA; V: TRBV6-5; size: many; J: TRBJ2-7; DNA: TGTGCCAGCAGTTACTCTCTAAGAGGAGGGCCCTACGAGCAGTACTTC; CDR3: CASSYSLRGGPYEQYF
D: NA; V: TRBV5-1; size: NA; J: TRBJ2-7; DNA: TGCGCCAGCAGCTTGGAGGCTCGGTTCGGGCAGTACTTC; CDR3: CASSLEARFGQYF
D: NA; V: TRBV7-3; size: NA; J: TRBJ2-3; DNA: TGTGCCAGCAGCTCGAGCGGCCTCACAGATACGCAGTATTTT; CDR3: CASSSSGLTDTQYF
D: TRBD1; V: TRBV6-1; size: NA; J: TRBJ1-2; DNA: TGTGCCAGCAGTCCTAACAGGGGCGGTGGCTACACCTTC; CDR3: CASSPNRGGGYTF
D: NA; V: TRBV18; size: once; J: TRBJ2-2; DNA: TGTGCCAGCTCACCACGGGGGATCCCGAACACCGGGGAGCTGTTTTTT; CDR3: CASSPRGIPNTGELFF